The 14 T cell receptor beta chains listed next were all sequenced from one sample in a study of blood T cell repertoires in COVID-19. TCRdb's table, derived via immunoSEQ multiplex PCR, lists solely in-frame clones and lacks some. Of under 300,000 clones in the sample, 80% to 90% were seen once. The sample consisted of PBMCs or T cells enriched from blood (not recorded which). The receptors stem from a middle-aged man who had recovered from COVID-19.

The chain recombines TRBV24-1 with TRBJ2-3, with 8 bases identical to TRBD1. The CDR3 loop spans 16 amino acids. J gave up 4 bases and V 4 bases, and 9 bases lay outside the gene matches. Per germline, CDR1 KGHDR and CDR2 SFDVKD. The chain's CDR3 is CATSETGDDVADTQYF. CDR3 nucleotide sequence: TGTGCCACCAGTGAGACAGGGGATGATGTGGCAGATACGCAGTATTTT.

The rearrangement joins TRBV7-9 to TRBJ1-4; maybe TRBD1 (6 bases). CDR1 is SEHNR and CDR2 is FQNEAQ in the germline V gene (reference sequence). This CDR3 is 14 amino acids long. V was trimmed by 3 bases and J by 8 bases, leaving 13 bases between them. The CDR3: CASSLDSRMEKLFF. The CDR3, as DNA: TGTGCCAGCAGCTTGGACAGCCGAATGGAAAAACTGTTTTTT.

The chain couples TRBV28 to TRBJ1-4; 8 nucleotides match TRBD1. CDR1 is MDHEN and CDR2 is SYDVKM in the germline V gene. The junction had 8 bases not matched to a gene; V was cut back by 2 bases and J by 6 bases. The CDR3 is 16 amino acids. CDR3 loop: CASSLGTGVVDEKLFF. The CDR3 DNA is TGTGCCAGCAGTTTAGGGACAGGCGTTGTTGATGAAAAACTGTTTTTT.

The chain recombines TRBV19 with TRBJ2-3; possibly TRBD2 for D (6 bases). The CDR3 extends over 13 amino acids. Looked up from germline, CDR1 is LNHDA and CDR2 is SQIVND (reference sequence). The V and J ends lost 5 bases and 2 bases respectively, with 8 bases between them. CDR3 nucleotide sequence: TGTGCCAGTAGTGGACTACACACAGATACGCAGTATTTT. The encoded protein is CASSGLHTDTQYF.

The rearrangement joins TRBV19 to TRBJ1-5; possible D gene TRBD1, 5 bases. V was shortened by 8 bases and J by 2 bases, with 16 bases between the two germline ends. This CDR3 has 15 residues. In germline, CDR1 is LNHDA, CDR2 SQIVND (reference sequence). CDR3 region: CASEETDRGNQPQHF. CDR3 in DNA: TGTGCCAGTGAAGAGACAGATAGGGGCAATCAGCCCCAGCATTTT.

The count of this clone is one. J is TRBJ2-7 and V is TRBV10-2; possible D gene TRBD1, 6 bases. This CDR3 is 15 amino acids long. Trimming pared 3 bases from V and 0 bases from J, leaving 12 bases between. From germline, CDR1 is WSHSY and CDR2 SAAADI. Here the CDR3 DNA reads TGCGCCAGCAGTGACCCCCGGGACAACTCCTACGAGCAGTACTTC. It translates to CASSDPRDNSYEQYF.

In this sample, this clone turned up once. The chain recombines TRBV28 with TRBJ2-2; D uncertain. CDR1 MDHEN and CDR2 SYDVKM come from the germline V gene. This CDR3 comprises 15 residues. Trimming removed 5 bases at V and 1 base at J, with 11 bases between. The CDR3 loop is CASSQPRWNTGELFF. CDR3 sequence (DNA): TGTGCCAGCAGTCAACCTCGGTGGAACACCGGGGAGCTGTTTTTT.

V is TRBV5-1 and J is TRBJ2-7, with TRBD2 identical over 7 bases. CDR1 and CDR2 from the germline V gene are SGHRS and YFSETQ. V trimming: 0 bases; J trimming: 2 bases; junction bases outside the gene matches: 5. This CDR3 has 15 amino acids. This CDR3 reads CASSLVVAGAYEQYF. CDR3 nucleotide sequence: TGCGCCAGCAGCTTGGTGGTGGCGGGAGCCTACGAGCAGTACTTC.

The V and J genes are TRBV6-5 and TRBJ1-5; TRBD1 aligns across 10 bases. Germline CDR1 and CDR2: MNHEY and SVGAGI. This CDR3 spans 14 amino acids. V lost 4 bases, J lost 5 bases, and 2 bases stayed unmatched. Here the CDR3 reads CASSSGQGHQPQHF. The CDR3 nucleotides are TGTGCCAGCAGTTCGGGACAGGGGCATCAGCCCCAGCATTTT.

The V gene is TRBV14, the J gene TRBJ2-3; no definite D call. Germline V gene lookup returns CDR1 SGHDN and CDR2 FVKESK. This CDR3 contains 13 residues. Trimming stripped 4 bases from V and 1 base from J, with 6 bases between. CDR3: CASSRGRTDTQYF. The DNA of the CDR3 is TGTGCCAGCAGCCGTGGGCGCACAGATACGCAGTATTTT.

This CDR3 is CASSQVGGRDQCLHQPQHF. CDR3 nucleotides: TGTGCCAGCAGCCAAGTCGGAGGCCGCGACCAGTGCCTCCATCAGCCCCAGCATTTT. The chain employs TRBV3-1 (or the pseudogene TRBV3-2) and TRBJ1-5; D call uncertain. Trimming took off 1 base at V and 5 bases at J, with 24 bases between the two ends. The V gene's germline CDR1 is LGHDT and CDR2 YNNKEL (reference sequence). CDR3 length: 19 amino acids.

This clone came up a few times. The rearrangement joins TRBV7-8 to TRBJ2-1; no firm D call. Trimming stripped 3 bases from V and 4 bases from J, with 7 bases between. The CDR3 spans 13 residues. Germline CDR1 is SGHVS and CDR2 is FQNEAQ. CDR3: CASSFEAYNEQFF. CDR3 nucleotide sequence: TGTGCCAGCAGCTTTGAGGCTTACAATGAGCAGTTCTTC.

J is TRBJ1-4 and V is TRBV27; TRBD1 matches at 8 bases. Germline V CDR1 and CDR2: MNHEY, SMNVEV (reference sequence). V lost 6 bases and J lost 4; bases outside the gene matches: 7. This CDR3 region has 15 residues. The chain's CDR3 is CASSRTGLNNEKLFF. The CDR3 nucleotides are TGTGCCAGCAGCCGGACAGGGTTGAATAATGAAAAACTGTTTTTT.

In DNA, the CDR3 is TGCGCCAGCAGCTTGGGGGACAGGCGTACAGATACGCAGTATTTT. The encoded protein is CASSLGDRRTDTQYF. The chain carries TRBV5-1 and TRBJ2-3; TRBD1 agrees at 8 bases. The germline CDR1 and CDR2 sequences are SGHRS and YFSETQ. The CDR3 is 15 residues long. V trimming: 0 bases; J trimming: 3 bases; junction bases outside the gene matches: 3.